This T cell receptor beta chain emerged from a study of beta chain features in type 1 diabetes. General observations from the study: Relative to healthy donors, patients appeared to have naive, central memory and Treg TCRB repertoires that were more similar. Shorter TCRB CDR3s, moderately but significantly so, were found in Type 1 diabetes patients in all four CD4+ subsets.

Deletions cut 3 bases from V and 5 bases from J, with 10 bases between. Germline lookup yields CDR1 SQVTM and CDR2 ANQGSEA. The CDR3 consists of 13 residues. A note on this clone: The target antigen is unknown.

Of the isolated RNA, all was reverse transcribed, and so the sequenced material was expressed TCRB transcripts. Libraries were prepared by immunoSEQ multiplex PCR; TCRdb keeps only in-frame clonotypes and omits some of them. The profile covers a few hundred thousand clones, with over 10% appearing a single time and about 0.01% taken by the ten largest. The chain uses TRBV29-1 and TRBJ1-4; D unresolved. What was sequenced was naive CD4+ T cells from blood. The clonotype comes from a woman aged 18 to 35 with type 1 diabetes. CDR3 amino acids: CSVEGSDNEKLFF. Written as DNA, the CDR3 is TGCAGCGTTGAGGGGAGTGACAATGAAAAACTGTTTTTT.